This T cell receptor beta chain was identified in a study of blood T cell repertoires in COVID-19. Study information: Researchers got acute and convalescent COVID-19 samples from the United States, Italy and Spain. From T cells, B-cell-depleted T cells, or PBMCs came the material, which was cDNA or gDNA.

This CDR3 is built from 11 residues. Germline V lookup: CDR1 SQVTM, CDR2 ANQGSEA. Patients from Seattle were sampled longitudinally, starting during active infection. As processed by the authors: The assay estimated nucleated cells by amplifying reference gene primers. Sequenced by immunoSEQ multiplex PCR; TCRdb stores in-frame clones only, minus some. V and J calls and clone size are given by that table; D and trimming were obtained from the DNA. The table lists about 220,000 clones, around four fifths of them singletons, with over 4% in the top ten. What was sequenced was peripheral blood. The origin of this receptor is a woman between 70 and 85 years old with COVID-19, enrolled during active disease. The rearrangement joins TRBV29-1 to TRBJ2-1; D is perhaps TRBD1 (6 bases). The CDR3 sequence is CAGVIFDEQFF. For the CDR3, the DNA is TGCGCAGGGGTGATTTTCGATGAGCAGTTCTTC.